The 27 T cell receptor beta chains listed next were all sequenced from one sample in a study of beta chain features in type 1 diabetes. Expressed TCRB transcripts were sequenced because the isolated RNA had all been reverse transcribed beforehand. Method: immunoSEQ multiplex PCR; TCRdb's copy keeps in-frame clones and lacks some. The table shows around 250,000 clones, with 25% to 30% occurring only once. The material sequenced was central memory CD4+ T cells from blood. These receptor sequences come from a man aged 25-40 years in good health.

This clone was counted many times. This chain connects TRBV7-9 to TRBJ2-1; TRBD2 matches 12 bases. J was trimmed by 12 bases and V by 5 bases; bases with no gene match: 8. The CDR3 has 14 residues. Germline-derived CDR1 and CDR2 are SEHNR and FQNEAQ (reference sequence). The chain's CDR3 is CASSTRLAGAGQFF. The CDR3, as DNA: TGTGCCAGCAGCACCCGACTAGCGGGAGCGGGGCAGTTCTTC.

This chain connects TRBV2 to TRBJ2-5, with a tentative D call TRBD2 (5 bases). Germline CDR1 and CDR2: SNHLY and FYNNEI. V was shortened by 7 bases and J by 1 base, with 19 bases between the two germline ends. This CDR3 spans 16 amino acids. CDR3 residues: CASIRGRATRQETQYF. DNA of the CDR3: TGTGCCAGCATAAGAGGGCGGGCCACCCGCCAAGAGACCCAGTACTTC.

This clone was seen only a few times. The CDR3 coding sequence is TGTGCCAGCAGTGAAATTGACAGGGATCGTCGAGGCTACACCTTC. The encoded protein is CASSEIDRDRRGYTF. The rearrangement uses TRBV2 and TRBJ1-2; TRBD1 matches at 7 bases. J lost 8 bases, V lost 2 bases, and 11 bases had no gene match. Germline CDR1 is SNHLY and CDR2 is FYNNEI. The CDR3 runs to 15 residues.

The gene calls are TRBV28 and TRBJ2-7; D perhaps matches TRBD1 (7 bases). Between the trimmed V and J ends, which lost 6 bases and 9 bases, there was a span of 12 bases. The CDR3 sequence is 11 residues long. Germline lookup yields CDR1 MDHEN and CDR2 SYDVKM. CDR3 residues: CASSPRGVQYF. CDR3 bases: TGTGCCAGCAGCCCCAGGGGGGTGCAGTACTTC.

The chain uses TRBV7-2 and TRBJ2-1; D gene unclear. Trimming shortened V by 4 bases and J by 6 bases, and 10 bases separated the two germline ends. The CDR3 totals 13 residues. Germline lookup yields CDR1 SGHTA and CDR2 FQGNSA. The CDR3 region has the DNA TGTGCCAGCAGCTCCTCCATTTTCAATGAGCAGTTCTTC. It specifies CASSSSIFNEQFF.

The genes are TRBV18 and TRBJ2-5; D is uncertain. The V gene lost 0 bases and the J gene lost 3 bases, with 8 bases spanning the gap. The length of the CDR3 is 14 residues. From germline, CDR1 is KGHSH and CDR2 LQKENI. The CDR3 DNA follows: TGTGCCAGCTCACCACCTAACAGAAAAGAGACCCAGTACTTC. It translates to CASSPPNRKETQYF. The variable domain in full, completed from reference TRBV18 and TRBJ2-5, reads NAGVMQNPRHLVRRRGQEARLRCSPMKGHSHVYWYRQLPEEGLKFMVYLQKENIIDESGMPKERFSAEFPKEGPSILRIQQVVRGDSAAYFCASSPPNRKETQYFGPGTRLLVL.

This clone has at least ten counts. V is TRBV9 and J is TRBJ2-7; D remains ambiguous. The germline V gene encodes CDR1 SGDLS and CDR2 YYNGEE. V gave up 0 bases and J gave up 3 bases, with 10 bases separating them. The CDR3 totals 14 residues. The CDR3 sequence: CASSVDLSYYEQYF. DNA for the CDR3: TGTGCCAGCAGCGTAGACCTCTCGTACTACGAGCAGTACTTC.

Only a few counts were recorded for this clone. CDR3 sequence: CASSLEGTGGNSPLHF. CDR3 nucleotides: TGTGCCAGCAGCTTAGAGGGGACAGGGGGAAATTCACCCCTCCACTTT. J is TRBJ1-6 and V is TRBV7-9, with 11 bases aligning to TRBD1. This CDR3 region has 16 residues. Per germline, CDR1 SEHNR and CDR2 FQNEAQ (reference sequence). Trimming cost V 1 base and J 7 bases; bases outside gene matches: 3.

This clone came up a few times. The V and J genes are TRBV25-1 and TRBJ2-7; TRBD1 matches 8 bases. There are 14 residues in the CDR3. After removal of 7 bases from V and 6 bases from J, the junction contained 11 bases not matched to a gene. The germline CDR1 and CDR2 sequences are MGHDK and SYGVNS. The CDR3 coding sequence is TGTGCCAGCAAGAAAGGACAGGGAAGAGGCGAGCAGTACTTC. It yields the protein CASKKGQGRGEQYF.

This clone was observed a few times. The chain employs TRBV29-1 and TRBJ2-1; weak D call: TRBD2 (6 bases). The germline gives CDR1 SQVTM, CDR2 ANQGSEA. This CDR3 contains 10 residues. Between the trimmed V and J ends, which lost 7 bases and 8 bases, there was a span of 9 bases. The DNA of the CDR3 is TGCAGCGCCGGGGGTTATGAGCAGTTCTTC. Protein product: CSAGGYEQFF.

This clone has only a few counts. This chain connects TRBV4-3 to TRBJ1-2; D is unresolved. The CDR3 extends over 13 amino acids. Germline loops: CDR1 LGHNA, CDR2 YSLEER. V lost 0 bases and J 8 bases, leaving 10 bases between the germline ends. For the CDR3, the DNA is TGCGCCAGCAGCCAAGATCGGGGTCAAGGCTACACCTTC. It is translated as CASSQDRGQGYTF.

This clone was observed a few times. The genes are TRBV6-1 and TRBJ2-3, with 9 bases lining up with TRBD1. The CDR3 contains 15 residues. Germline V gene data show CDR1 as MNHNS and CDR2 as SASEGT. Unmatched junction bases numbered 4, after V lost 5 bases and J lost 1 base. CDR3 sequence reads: CASSSRTGGTDTQYF. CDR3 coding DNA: TGTGCCAGCAGTTCCCGGACAGGGGGCACAGATACGCAGTATTTT.

DNA of the CDR3: TGTGCCAGCAGCGCCTACCTTGGCGGCACTAGCACAGATACGCAGTATTTT. As protein: CASSAYLGGTSTDTQYF. The gene calls are TRBV7-2 and TRBJ2-3; the D is unclear. Germline CDR1 SGHTA, CDR2 FQGNSA. V shed 5 bases and J shed 0 bases, with 18 bases lying between them. The CDR3 runs 17 residues.

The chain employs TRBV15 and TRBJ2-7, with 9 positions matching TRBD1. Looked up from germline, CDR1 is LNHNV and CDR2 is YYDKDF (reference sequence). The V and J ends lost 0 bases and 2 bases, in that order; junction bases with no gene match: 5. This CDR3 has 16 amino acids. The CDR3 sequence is CATSRDRQGVTYEQYF. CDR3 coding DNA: TGTGCCACCAGCAGAGATAGACAGGGGGTTACCTACGAGCAGTACTTC.

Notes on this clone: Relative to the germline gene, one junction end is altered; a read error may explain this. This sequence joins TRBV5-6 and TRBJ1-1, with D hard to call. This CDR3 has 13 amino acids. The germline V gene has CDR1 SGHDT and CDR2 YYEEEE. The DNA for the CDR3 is TGTGCCAGCACCTTGGGGATGAACACTGAAGCTTTCTTT. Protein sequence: CASTLGMNTEAFF.

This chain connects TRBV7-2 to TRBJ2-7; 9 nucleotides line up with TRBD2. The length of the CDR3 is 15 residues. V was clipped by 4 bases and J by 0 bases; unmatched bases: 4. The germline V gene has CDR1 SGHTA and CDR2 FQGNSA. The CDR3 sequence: CASSSAGGHSYEQYF. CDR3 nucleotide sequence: TGTGCCAGCAGCTCGGCGGGAGGGCACTCCTACGAGCAGTACTTC.

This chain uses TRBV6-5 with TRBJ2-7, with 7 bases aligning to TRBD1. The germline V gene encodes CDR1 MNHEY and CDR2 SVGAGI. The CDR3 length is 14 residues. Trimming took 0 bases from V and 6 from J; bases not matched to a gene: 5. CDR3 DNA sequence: TGTGCCAGCAGTTACTCTGGGACAGAAGGCGAGCAGTACTTC. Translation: CASSYSGTEGEQYF.

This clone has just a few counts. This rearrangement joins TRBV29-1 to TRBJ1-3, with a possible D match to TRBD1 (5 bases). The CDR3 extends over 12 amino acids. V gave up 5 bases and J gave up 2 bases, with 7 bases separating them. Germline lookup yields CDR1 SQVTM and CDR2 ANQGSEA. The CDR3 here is CSVRGAGNTIYF. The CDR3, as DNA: TGCAGCGTTCGGGGGGCTGGAAACACCATATATTTT.

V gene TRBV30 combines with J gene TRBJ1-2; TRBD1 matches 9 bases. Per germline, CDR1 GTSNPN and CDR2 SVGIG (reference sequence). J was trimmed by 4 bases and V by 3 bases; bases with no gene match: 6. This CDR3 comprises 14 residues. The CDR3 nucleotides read TGTGCCTGGAGGGATGGACAGGGGATCTATGGCTACACCTTC. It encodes CAWRDGQGIYGYTF.

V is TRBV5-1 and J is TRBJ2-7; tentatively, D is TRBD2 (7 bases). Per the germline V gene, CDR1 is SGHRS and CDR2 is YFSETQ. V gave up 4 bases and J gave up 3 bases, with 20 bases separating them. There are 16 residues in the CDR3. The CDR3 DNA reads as TGCGCCAGCAGCCCCCGGGGAGGGGGAGGATACTACGAGCAGTACTTC. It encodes CASSPRGGGGYYEQYF.

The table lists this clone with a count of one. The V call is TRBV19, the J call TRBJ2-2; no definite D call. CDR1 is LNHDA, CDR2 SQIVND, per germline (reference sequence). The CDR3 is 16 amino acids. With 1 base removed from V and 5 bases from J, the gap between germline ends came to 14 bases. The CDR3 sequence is CASSIVTRAVTGELFF. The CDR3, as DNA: TGTGCCAGTAGTATAGTAACGCGCGCAGTAACCGGGGAGCTGTTTTTT.

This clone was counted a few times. This CDR3 reads CASSQTFEGGTDTQYF. Here the CDR3 DNA reads TGCGCCAGCAGCCAAACTTTCGAGGGAGGCACAGATACGCAGTATTTT. The chain has TRBV4-3 and TRBJ2-3; D possibly corresponds to TRBD2 (5 bases). The V end was cut by 2 bases, the J end by 1 base, with 13 bases between. The CDR3 is made up of 16 amino acids. Germline V gene data show CDR1 as LGHNA and CDR2 as YSLEER.

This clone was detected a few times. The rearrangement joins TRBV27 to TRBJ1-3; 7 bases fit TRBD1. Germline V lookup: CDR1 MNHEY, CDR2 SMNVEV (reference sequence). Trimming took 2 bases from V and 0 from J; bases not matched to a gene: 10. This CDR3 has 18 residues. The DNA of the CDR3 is TGTGCCAGCAGTTTAAGGGGGCCGGCAGGGACCTCTGGAAACACCATATATTTT. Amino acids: CASSLRGPAGTSGNTIYF.

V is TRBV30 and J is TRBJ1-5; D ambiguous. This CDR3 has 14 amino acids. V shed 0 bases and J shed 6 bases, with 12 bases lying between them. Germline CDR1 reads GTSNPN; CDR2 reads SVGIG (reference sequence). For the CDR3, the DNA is TGTGCCTGGAGTGTACGAGGGTATGGTCAGCCCCAGCATTTT. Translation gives CAWSVRGYGQPQHF.

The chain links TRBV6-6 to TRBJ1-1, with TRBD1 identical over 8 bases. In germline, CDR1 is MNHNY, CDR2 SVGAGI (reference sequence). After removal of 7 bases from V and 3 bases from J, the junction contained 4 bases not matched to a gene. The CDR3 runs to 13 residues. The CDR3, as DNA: TGTGCCAGCACCTGGGACAGGTACACTGAAGCTTTCTTT. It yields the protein CASTWDRYTEAFF.

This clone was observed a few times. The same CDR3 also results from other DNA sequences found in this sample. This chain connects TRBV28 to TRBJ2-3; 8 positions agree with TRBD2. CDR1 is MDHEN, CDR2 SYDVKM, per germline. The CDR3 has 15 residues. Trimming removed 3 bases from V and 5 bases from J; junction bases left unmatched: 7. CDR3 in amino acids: CASSLNGRAVDTQYF. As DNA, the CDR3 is TGTGCCAGCAGTTTGAACGGGAGGGCCGTAGATACGCAGTATTTT. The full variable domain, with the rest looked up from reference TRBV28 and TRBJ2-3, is DVKVTQSSRYLVKRTGEKVFLECVQDMDHENMFWYRQDPGLGLRLIYFSYDVKMKEKGDIPEGYSVSREKKERFSLILESASTNQTSMYLCASSLNGRAVDTQYFGPGTRLTVL.

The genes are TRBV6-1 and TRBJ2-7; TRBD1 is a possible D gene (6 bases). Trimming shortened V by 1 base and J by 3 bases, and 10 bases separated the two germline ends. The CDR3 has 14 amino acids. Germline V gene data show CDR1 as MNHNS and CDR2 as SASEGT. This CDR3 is CASSEGGTHYEQYF. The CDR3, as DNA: TGTGCCAGCAGTGAAGGGGGGACACACTACGAGCAGTACTTC.